A selection of T cell receptor beta chains follows, all from one sample in a study of T cell repertoires in cytomegalovirus infection. MiXCR was run by TCRdb on the reads, yielding one entry per CDR3 protein. The profile shows 250,000 to 300,000 distinct CDR3 sequences, approximately 9% of them singletons. The sample comprised PBMCs. The receptors were gathered from a human donor in good health (CMV status not recorded). Some clones in this sample may be carry-over from other donors' samples. Each CDR3 is given with its conserved first and last residue. D genes are given only for firm matches. Clone size is not always given. Where it is, it says once, few, many or a class for expanded clones.

j_call | d_call | v_call | clone_size | cdr3_nt | cdr3_aa
TRBJ2-3 | . | TRBV2 | . | TGTGCCAGCAGTACCAGACTGGGGGGTGCGCAGTATTTT | CASSTRLGGAQYF
TRBJ2-5 | . | TRBV15 | . | TGTGCCACCAGTCGGGGGGCTGGTGAGACCCAGTACTTC | CATSRGAGETQYF
TRBJ1-2 | TRBD1 | TRBV7-2 | many | TGTGCCAGCAGCACACCCGGGACAGGGAAGGTCGATGGCTACACCTTC | CASSTPGTGKVDGYTF
TRBJ2-7 | . | TRBV7-4 | few | TGTGCCAGCAGCTTCAGTAGCGACTACGAGCAGTACTTC | CASSFSSDYEQYF
TRBJ2-2 | TRBD2 | TRBV14 | few | TGTGCCAGCAGCCAAGTTAGCGGGAGTGGTACCGGGGAGCTGTTTTTT | CASSQVSGSGTGELFF
TRBJ2-1 | . | TRBV6-5 | many | TGTGCCAGCAGTTACTCTGTGACAGGCTACAATGAGCAGTTCTTC | CASSYSVTGYNEQFF
TRBJ1-3 | TRBD1 | TRBV7-8 | many | TGTGCCAGCAGCCTTCGAACCGGGACAGAAGAATCCGGAAACACCATATATTTT | CASSLRTGTEESGNTIYF
TRBJ2-1 | TRBD1 | TRBV12-3/TRBV12-4 | many | TGTGCCAGCAGTCGTCCGGGACAGGGATACAATGAGCAGTTCTTC | CASSRPGQGYNEQFF
TRBJ2-1 | TRBD2 | TRBV14 | many | TGTGCCAGCAGCCAAGCGGTGACTAGCCATTACAATGAGCAGTTCTTC | CASSQAVTSHYNEQFF
TRBJ1-6 | TRBD1 | TRBV12-3/TRBV12-4 | . | TGTGCCAGCAGTCCTCTGACAGGGGCAGATTCACCCCTCCACTTT | CASSPLTGADSPLHF
TRBJ2-5 | . | TRBV12-3/TRBV12-4 | many | TGTGCCAGCAGCAGTAGCGGACCACGGGAGACCCAGTACTTC | CASSSSGPRETQYF
TRBJ2-2 | . | TRBV7-2 | many | TGTGCCAGCAGCTTAGGGGTGAACACCGGGGAGCTGTTTTTT | CASSLGVNTGELFF
TRBJ1-2 | . | TRBV6-2/TRBV6-3 | many | TGTGCCAGCACCGATTGGCCGGGACTCTATGGCTACACCTTC | CASTDWPGLYGYTF
TRBJ2-6 | . | TRBV7-6 | many | TGTGCCAGCAGCTCCCCGGGGGTCTCTGGGGCCAACGTCCTGACTTTC | CASSSPGVSGANVLTF
TRBJ1-5 | TRBD1 | TRBV20-1 | many | TGCAGTGCTAGAGACGAAAGCCGGGACAGGGGTCCTGGGAATAGCAATCAGCCCCAGCATTTT | CSARDESRDRGPGNSNQPQHF
TRBJ2-3 | . | TRBV20-1 | many | TGCAGTGCTAGCCCCACAGGCCTAGTCACAGATACGCAGTATTTT | CSASPTGLVTDTQYF
TRBJ1-2 | . | TRBV7-2 | many | TGTGCCAGCAGCCGGGGGTTGAGGGAGGACCTCTATGGCTACACCTTC | CASSRGLREDLYGYTF
TRBJ1-1 | . | TRBV7-6 | . | TGTGCCAGCAGCTTAGATGTGTCGAACACTGAAGCTTTCTTT | CASSLDVSNTEAFF
TRBJ2-7 | TRBD1 | TRBV28 | few | TGTGCCAGCACCGTCCGGGACAGGGGCGAGCAGTACTTC | CASTVRDRGEQYF
TRBJ1-1 | . | TRBV29-1 | few | TGCAGCGTTAACCGGGGTAACACTGAAGCTTTCTTT | CSVNRGNTEAFF
TRBJ1-1 | TRBD1 | TRBV6-2/TRBV6-3 | . | TGTGCCAGCAGTTGGGACAGGGTGAACACTGAAGCTTTCTTT | CASSWDRVNTEAFF
TRBJ1-4 | . | TRBV15 | few | TGTGCCACCAGCAGATATCCCTTCGGCAGTGAAAAACTGTTTTTT | CATSRYPFGSEKLFF
TRBJ1-4 | . | TRBV7-2 | many | TGTGCCAGCAGCTTAGGGGGCAGGGGAAAACTGTTTTTT | CASSLGGRGKLFF
TRBJ2-3 | . | TRBV27 | few | TGTGCCAGCAGTAGGGGGTCCAAGGGGACAGATACGCAGTATTTT | CASSRGSKGTDTQYF
TRBJ2-5 | . | TRBV12-3/TRBV12-4 | many | TGTGCCAGCGGGGTATATGAGACCCAGTACTTC | CASGVYETQYF
TRBJ1-2 | TRBD1 | TRBV5-1 | . | TGCGCCAGCAGCTCACGCCCCGGGACAGCCTATGGCTACACCTTC | CASSSRPGTAYGYTF
TRBJ1-2 | . | TRBV28 | . | TGTGCCAGCAGTTTGGCCGTAGGTGCCTACACCTTC | CASSLAVGAYTF
TRBJ2-1 | . | TRBV5-5 | many | TGTGCCAGCAGCTTGGGAGGTCCTAGCTCCTACAATGAGCAGTTCTTC | CASSLGGPSSYNEQFF
TRBJ2-3 | TRBD2 | TRBV19 | few | TGTGCCAGTAGTGGGACTAGCGGGGGGGCCAACCTGAGAGATACGCAGTATTTT | CASSGTSGGANLRDTQYF
TRBJ2-4 | . | TRBV2 | few | TGTGCCAGCAGTGAATTCGGAATATCCAAAAACATTCAGTACTTC | CASSEFGISKNIQYF
TRBJ2-2 | . | TRBV12-3/TRBV12-4 | few | TGTGCCTCCAACCGGGGGACCCTGGCTACCGGGGAGCTGTTTTTT | CASNRGTLATGELFF
TRBJ2-7 | . | TRBV7-2 | . | TGTGCCAGCAGCTTACCTACAGGACGCTCGGCAGGGGAGCAGTACTTC | CASSLPTGRSAGEQYF
TRBJ2-6 | . | TRBV28 | many | TGTGCCAGCAGAATGACAGCCTCTGGGGCCAACGTCCTGACTTTC | CASRMTASGANVLTF
TRBJ1-2 | . | TRBV7-9 | . | TGTGCCAGCAGCTTAGGCGACCGGGGGTCCGGCTACACCTTC | CASSLGDRGSGYTF
TRBJ2-3 | TRBD2 | TRBV2 | many | TGTGCCAGCAGCGGCGGGGGGGCTAGCACAGATACGCAGTATTTT | CASSGGGASTDTQYF
TRBJ1-4 | . | TRBV12-3/TRBV12-4 | many | TGTGCCAGCAGTTTAGGGGGGGCTTATAATGAAAAACTGTTTTTT | CASSLGGAYNEKLFF
TRBJ1-6 | . | TRBV28 | many | TGTGCCAGCAGCTCCCCCGGAGGGATGCGAGGTTCACCCCTCCACTTT | CASSSPGGMRGSPLHF
TRBJ1-5 | . | TRBV11-2 | many | TGTGCCAGCAGCTTACGGGGAGCCGGTAATCAGCCCCAGCATTTT | CASSLRGAGNQPQHF
TRBJ1-2 | TRBD1 | TRBV7-2 | many | TGTGCCAGCAGCGCCTCCGGGACAGGGAACTATGGCTACACCTTC | CASSASGTGNYGYTF
TRBJ1-5 | TRBD1 | TRBV30 | few | TGTGCCTGGAGCCAGGGGGCAAGCAATCAGCCCCAGCATTTT | CAWSQGASNQPQHF
TRBJ2-1 | . | TRBV11-3 | . | TGTGCCAGCAGCTTAGTCTTAGGGGGACAGCAGTTCTTC | CASSLVLGGQQFF
TRBJ1-5 | . | TRBV20-1 | many | TGCAGTGCTAGGCAATTACAGGGAGTGCAGCCCCAGCATTTT | CSARQLQGVQPQHF
TRBJ2-3 | . | TRBV7-2 | many | TGTGCCAGCAGCTCCCCACCAGATACGCAGTATTTT | CASSSPPDTQYF
TRBJ2-5 | TRBD2 | TRBV7-2 | many | TGTGCCAGCAGCTTTAGGCGGGGGGAACAAGAGACCCAGTACTTC | CASSFRRGEQETQYF
TRBJ2-7 | TRBD1 | TRBV6-2/TRBV6-3 | few | TGTGCCAGCAGTTCCCGGGACAGGGTGCACTTC | CASSSRDRVHF
TRBJ1-5 | . | TRBV20-1 | . | TGCAGTGCTATCATAGGGGGGAGCAATCAGCCCCAGCATTTT | CSAIIGGSNQPQHF
TRBJ1-5 | . | TRBV5-6 | many | TGTGCCAGCAGCGCCGGGGCACCGCGTAATCAGCCCCAGCATTTT | CASSAGAPRNQPQHF
TRBJ1-2 | TRBD1 | TRBV7-2 | many | TGTGCCAGCAGGCCCTTGGACAGGGAGGAAGGCTACACCTTC | CASRPLDREEGYTF
TRBJ2-7 | . | TRBV18 | many | TGTGCCAGCTCACCAGCGGGGCAGGGACGCAAGCAGTACTTC | CASSPAGQGRKQYF
TRBJ2-3 | . | TRBV7-2 | many | TGTGCCAGCAGCTTATTCCGGACTAGCACAGATACGCAGTATTTT | CASSLFRTSTDTQYF
TRBJ1-6 | . | TRBV5-1 | . | TGCGCCAGCAGCTTGGCGGCAGGGAATAATTCACCCCTCCACTTT | CASSLAAGNNSPLHF
TRBJ1-2 | . | TRBV20-1 | many | TGCAGTGCTAGACAGCTTTACGCTATGAGCTACACCTTC | CSARQLYAMSYTF
TRBJ1-1 | . | TRBV15 | . | TGTGCCACCAGCGACAGGTTTGGGAACACTGAAGCTTTCTTT | CATSDRFGNTEAFF